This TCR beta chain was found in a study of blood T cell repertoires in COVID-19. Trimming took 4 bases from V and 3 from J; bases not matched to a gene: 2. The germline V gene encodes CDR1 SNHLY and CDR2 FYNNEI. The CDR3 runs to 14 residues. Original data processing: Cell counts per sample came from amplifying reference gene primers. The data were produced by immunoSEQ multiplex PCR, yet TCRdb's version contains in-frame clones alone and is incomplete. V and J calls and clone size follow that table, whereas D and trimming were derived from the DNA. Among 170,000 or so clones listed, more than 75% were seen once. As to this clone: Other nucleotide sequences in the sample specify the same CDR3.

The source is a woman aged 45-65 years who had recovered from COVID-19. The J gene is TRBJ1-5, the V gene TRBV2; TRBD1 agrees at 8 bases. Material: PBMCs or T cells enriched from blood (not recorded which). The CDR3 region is CASSGTGNNQPQHF. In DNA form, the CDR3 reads TGTGCCAGCAGTGGGACAGGGAACAATCAGCCCCAGCATTTT.